A single sample gave rise to the 9 T cell receptor beta chains below, sequenced in a study of shared clonotypes between healthy human individuals. The repertoire was sequenced with immunoSEQ multiplex PCR; TCRdb's copy has only in-frame clones and lacks some. The sample lists some 1.4 million clones, around 95% occurring once. The specimen was naive CD4+ T cells sorted from blood. Subset indicated: CD45RA+ positively selected. All receptors come from a man younger than 40 in good health.

The chain has TRBV6-1 and TRBJ2-6; D not resolved. Germline V gene sequence: CDR1 MNHNS, CDR2 SASEGT. Trimming took off 6 bases at V and 2 bases at J, with 11 bases between the two ends. This CDR3 spans 15 amino acids. The CDR3 DNA is TGTGCCAGCAGCCGTGTCGGTACTGGGGCCAACGTCCTGACTTTC. It is translated as CASSRVGTGANVLTF.

CDR3: CASSQAIGQGGNEKLFF. CDR3 coding DNA: TGCGCCAGCAGCCAAGCGATTGGACAGGGAGGGAATGAAAAACTGTTTTTT. V usage is TRBV4-1 and J usage is TRBJ1-4; TRBD1 matches at 8 bases. This CDR3 comprises 17 residues. The V segment lost 1 base and the J segment 5 bases; nucleotides outside the gene matches: 9. In germline, CDR1 is MGHRA, CDR2 YSYEKL.

This chain links TRBV7-9 with TRBJ1-2; weak D call: TRBD1 (6 bases). There are 16 residues in the CDR3. Between the trimmed V and J ends, which lost 1 base and 0 bases, there was a span of 12 bases. Germline values: CDR1 SEHNR, CDR2 FQNEAQ (reference sequence). CDR3 sequence: CASSLGQDPTNYGYTF. CDR3 coding DNA: TGTGCCAGCAGCTTAGGACAGGACCCAACTAACTATGGCTACACCTTC.

The chain combines TRBV5-4 with TRBJ2-7, with TRBD2 matching over 9 bases. The V gene end was trimmed by 0 bases and the J gene end by 7 bases; junction bases not matched to a gene: 5. Germline CDR1 reads SGHNT; CDR2 reads YYREEE (reference sequence). The CDR3 length is 14 residues. The CDR3 DNA reads as TGTGCCAGCAGCTTGGGCGGGAGGGCCAAAGAGCAGTACTTC. It encodes CASSLGGRAKEQYF.

This chain joins TRBV5-1 and TRBJ2-5; 7 bases map to TRBD1. The CDR3 runs to 13 residues. Germline CDR1 SGHRS, CDR2 YFSETQ. V was clipped by 4 bases and J by 5 bases; unmatched bases: 5. The CDR3: CASSPQGTETQYF. The CDR3 bases are TGCGCCAGCAGCCCACAGGGGACGGAGACCCAGTACTTC. The full variable domain, rest sourced from reference TRBV5-1 and TRBJ2-5, is KAGVTQTPRYLIKTRGQQVTLSCSPISGHRSVSWYQQTPGQGLQFLFEYFSETQRNKGNFPGRFSGRQFSNSRSEMNVSTLELGDSALYLCASSPQGTETQYFGPGTRLLVL.

Only one count was recorded for this clone. This rearrangement joins TRBV5-1 to TRBJ2-2; no clear D gene. From germline, CDR1 is SGHRS and CDR2 YFSETQ. Trimming cost V 3 bases and J 6 bases, with 18 bases left between them. The CDR3 is made up of 16 amino acids. The CDR3 nucleotides are TGCGCCAGCAGCTACGATCCCGGAGATACGGCCGGGGAGCTGTTTTTT. It translates to CASSYDPGDTAGELFF.

The chain joins TRBV9 to TRBJ2-3; D is unresolved. CDR1 is SGDLS and CDR2 is YYNGEE in the germline V gene. Between the trimmed V and J ends, which lost 3 bases and 0 bases, there was a span of 11 bases. The CDR3 consists of 15 residues. CDR3 sequence (DNA): TGTGCCAGCAGCGCCCTCGCCTTCAGCACAGATACGCAGTATTTT. It translates to CASSALAFSTDTQYF. The variable domain in full, with the rest retrieved from reference TRBV9 and TRBJ2-3, is DSGVTQTPKHLITATGQRVTLRCSPRSGDLSVYWYQQSLDQGLQFLIQYYNGEERAKGNILERFSAQQFPDLHSELNLSSLELGDSALYFCASSALAFSTDTQYFGPGTRLTVL.

This sequence joins TRBV14 and TRBJ2-7; no firm D call. Trimming cost V 4 bases and J 8 bases, with 18 bases left between them. This CDR3 region has 14 residues. CDR1 is SGHDN and CDR2 is FVKESK in the germline V gene. CDR3 protein: CASSPWSGPEKQYF. Written as DNA, the CDR3 is TGTGCCAGCAGCCCCTGGTCAGGCCCAGAGAAGCAGTACTTC.

The V gene is TRBV7-3, the J gene TRBJ2-3, with TRBD1 as a possible D gene (6 bases). This CDR3 is built from 15 residues. Germline CDR1 reads SGHTA; CDR2 reads FQGTGA. V gave up 1 base and J gave up 5 bases, with 13 bases separating them. CDR3 amino acids: CASSLRGLVGDTQYF. CDR3 coding DNA: TGTGCCAGCAGCTTAAGGGGGCTAGTTGGAGATACGCAGTATTTT.